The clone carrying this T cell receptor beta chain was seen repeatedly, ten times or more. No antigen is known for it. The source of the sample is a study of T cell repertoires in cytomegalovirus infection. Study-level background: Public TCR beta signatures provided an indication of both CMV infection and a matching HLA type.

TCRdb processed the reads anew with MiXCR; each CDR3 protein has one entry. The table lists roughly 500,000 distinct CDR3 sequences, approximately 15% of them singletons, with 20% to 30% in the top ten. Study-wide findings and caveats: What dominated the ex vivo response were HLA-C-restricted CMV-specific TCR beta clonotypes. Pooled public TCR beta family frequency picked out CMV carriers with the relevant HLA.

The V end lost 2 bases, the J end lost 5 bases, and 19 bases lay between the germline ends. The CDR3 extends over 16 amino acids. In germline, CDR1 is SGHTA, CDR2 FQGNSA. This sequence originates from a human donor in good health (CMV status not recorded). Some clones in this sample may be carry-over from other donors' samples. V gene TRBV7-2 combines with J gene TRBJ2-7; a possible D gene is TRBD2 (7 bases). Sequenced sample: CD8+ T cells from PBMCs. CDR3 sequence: CASSLRTEGRGNEQYF. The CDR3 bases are TGTGCCAGCAGCTTAAGGACCGAGGGGAGGGGGAACGAGCAGTACTTC.